This TCR beta chain came from a study of siplizumab effects on memory and regulatory T cells. This table comes from immunoSEQ multiplex PCR, and its TCRdb copy is limited to in-frame clones, with some not included. The table includes 40,000 to 45,000 clones, about 89% detected once. This CDR3 contains 14 residues. The V gene lost 1 base and the J gene lost 7 bases, with 13 bases spanning the gap. The germline CDR1 and CDR2 sequences are SGHTA and FQGNSA. This clonotype was obtained from a human donor in good health. The source material was naive CD4+ T cells sorted from blood. The chain links TRBV7-2 to TRBJ1-2, with a possible D match to TRBD1 (5 bases). CDR3 residues: CASSLVGDQGGYTF. The DNA for the CDR3 is TGTGCCAGCAGCTTAGTCGGGGATCAGGGTGGCTACACCTTC.